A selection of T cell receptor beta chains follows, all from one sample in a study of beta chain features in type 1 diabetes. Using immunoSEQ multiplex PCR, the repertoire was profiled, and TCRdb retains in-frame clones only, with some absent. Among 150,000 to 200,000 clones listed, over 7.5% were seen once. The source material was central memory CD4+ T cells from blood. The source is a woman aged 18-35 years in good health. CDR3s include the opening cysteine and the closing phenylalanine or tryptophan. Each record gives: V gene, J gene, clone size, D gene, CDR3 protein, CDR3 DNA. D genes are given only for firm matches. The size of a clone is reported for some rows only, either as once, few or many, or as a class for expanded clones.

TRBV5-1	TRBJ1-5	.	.	CASSLVPGGNQPQHF	TGCGCCAGCAGCTTGGTGCCGGGTGGCAATCAGCCCCAGCATTTT
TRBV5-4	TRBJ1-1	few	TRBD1	CASSPPTGTFTEAFF	TGTGCCAGCAGCCCCCCGACAGGGACGTTCACTGAAGCTTTCTTT
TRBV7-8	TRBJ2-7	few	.	CASSLNPYEQYF	TGTGCCAGCAGCTTAAATCCTTACGAGCAGTACTTC
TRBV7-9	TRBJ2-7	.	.	CASSLGPLGHEQYF	TGTGCCAGCAGCTTAGGCCCCCTAGGCCACGAGCAGTACTTC
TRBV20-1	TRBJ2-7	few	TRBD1	CSAVGQSEQYF	TGCAGTGCTGTGGGACAGAGCGAGCAGTACTTC
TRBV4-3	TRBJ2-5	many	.	CASSQQGGKETQYF	TGCGCCAGCAGCCAACAGGGAGGCAAGGAGACCCAGTACTTC
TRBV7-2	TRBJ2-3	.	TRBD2	CASSQASGGTDTQYF	TGTGCCAGCAGCCAGGCAAGCGGGGGGACAGATACGCAGTATTTT
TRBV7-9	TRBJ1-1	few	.	CASSPNLAVAFF	TGTGCCAGCAGTCCCAATCTGGCAGTAGCTTTCTTT
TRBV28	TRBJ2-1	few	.	CASSTTSREQFF	TGTGCCAGCAGCACGACCTCGAGGGAGCAGTTCTTC
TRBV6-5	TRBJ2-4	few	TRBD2	CASSSGGAAKNIQYF	TGTGCCAGCAGTTCGGGGGGGGCGGCCAAAAACATTCAGTACTTC
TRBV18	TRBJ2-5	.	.	CASSPRTQETQYF	TGTGCCAGCTCACCAAGGACACAAGAGACCCAGTACTTC
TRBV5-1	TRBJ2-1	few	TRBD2	CASSSPGGGYNEQFF	TGCGCCAGCAGCTCCCCGGGGGGGGGCTACAATGAGCAGTTCTTC
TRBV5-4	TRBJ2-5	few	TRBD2	CASKKLAGEETQYF	TGTGCCAGCAAGAAACTAGCGGGAGAGGAGACCCAGTACTTC
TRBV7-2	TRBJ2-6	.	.	CASSPGSGANVLTF	TGTGCCAGCAGTCCAGGGTCTGGGGCCAACGTCCTGACTTTC
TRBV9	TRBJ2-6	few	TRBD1	CASSSGTEISGANVLTF	TGTGCCAGCAGCTCCGGGACAGAAATCTCTGGGGCCAACGTCCTGACTTTC
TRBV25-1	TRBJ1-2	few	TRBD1	CARPRDRDISCDGYTF	TGTGCCAGGCCCCGGGACAGGGATATTTCTTGCGATGGCTACACCTTC
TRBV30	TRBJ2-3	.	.	CAWSVSGLDTQYF	TGTGCCTGGAGTGTATCAGGGTTAGATACGCAGTATTTT
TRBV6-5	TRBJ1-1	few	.	CASSYGWAANTEAFF	TGTGCCAGCAGTTACGGCTGGGCAGCGAACACTGAAGCTTTCTTT
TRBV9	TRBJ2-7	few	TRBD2	CASSVSTSGTYEQYF	TGTGCCAGCAGCGTAAGCACTAGCGGAACCTACGAGCAGTACTTC
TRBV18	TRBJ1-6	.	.	CASLWGRNSPLHF	TGTGCCAGTCTTTGGGGGAGGAATTCACCCCTCCACTTT
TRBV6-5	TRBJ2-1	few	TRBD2	CASIALAVTYNEQFF	TGTGCCAGCATCGCCCTAGCGGTCACGTACAATGAGCAGTTCTTC
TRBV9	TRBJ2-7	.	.	CASSVVGGEQYF	TGTGCCAGCAGCGTAGTAGGCGGCGAGCAGTACTTC
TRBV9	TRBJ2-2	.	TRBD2	CASSVRSGGGSGELFF	TGTGCCAGCAGCGTCAGATCGGGAGGCGGGAGCGGGGAGCTGTTTTTT
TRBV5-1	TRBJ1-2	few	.	CASSLGQNYGYTF	TGCGCCAGCAGCTTGGGACAGAACTATGGCTACACCTTC
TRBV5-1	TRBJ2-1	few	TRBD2	CASSVTSGRVYEQFF	TGCGCCAGCAGCGTGACTAGCGGGAGAGTCTATGAGCAGTTCTTC
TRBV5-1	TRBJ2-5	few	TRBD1	CASSWMGQGETQYF	TGCGCCAGCAGCTGGATGGGACAGGGAGAGACCCAGTACTTC
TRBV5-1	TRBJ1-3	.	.	CASSLNAGPVSGNTIYF	TGCGCCAGCAGCTTGAATGCAGGCCCAGTCTCTGGAAACACCATATATTTT
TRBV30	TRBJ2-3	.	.	CARSERGTDTQYF	TGTGCCCGTTCTGAGCGGGGCACAGATACGCAGTATTTT
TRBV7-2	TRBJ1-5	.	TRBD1	CASSLGTGRPNQPQHF	TGTGCCAGCAGCTTAGGGACAGGGAGGCCCAATCAGCCCCAGCATTTT
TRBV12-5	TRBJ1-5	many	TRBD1	CARCTGGHQPQHF	TGTGCTCGATGTACAGGGGGCCATCAGCCCCAGCATTTT
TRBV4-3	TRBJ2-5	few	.	CASSQDDRGETQYF	TGCGCCAGCAGCCAAGATGATAGGGGTGAGACCCAGTACTTC
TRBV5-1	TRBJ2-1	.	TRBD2	CASSPRTSGGPLDNEQFF	TGCGCCAGCAGCCCTCGGACTAGCGGGGGGCCATTGGACAATGAGCAGTTCTTC
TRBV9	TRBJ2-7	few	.	CASSVGLSPIEQYF	TGTGCCAGCAGCGTGGGACTTAGCCCTATCGAGCAGTACTTC
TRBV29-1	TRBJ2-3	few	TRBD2	CSVGTSGIGNTQYF	TGCAGCGTCGGGACTAGCGGGATAGGAAATACGCAGTATTTT
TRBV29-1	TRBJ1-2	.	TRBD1	CSVSTGGGNYGYTF	TGCAGCGTGTCAACAGGGGGAGGAAACTATGGCTACACCTTC
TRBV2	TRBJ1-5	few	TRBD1	CASSVGQGHQPQHF	TGTGCCAGCAGCGTGGGACAGGGTCATCAGCCCCAGCATTTT
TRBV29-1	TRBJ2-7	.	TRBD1	CSVAGTGYYEQYF	TGCAGCGTTGCGGGGACAGGTTACTACGAGCAGTACTTC
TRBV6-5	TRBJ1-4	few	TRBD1	CASSFWGTGRVEKLFF	TGTGCCAGCAGTTTTTGGGGGACAGGGCGTGTTGAAAAACTGTTTTTT
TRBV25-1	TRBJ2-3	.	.	CASSGTSTDTQYF	TGTGCCAGCAGTGGAACTAGCACAGATACGCAGTATTTT